This TCR beta chain appears in the sequencing data of a study of cytomegalovirus exposure and HLA in healthy donors. Study outcomes and limitations: Researchers counted 180 or so TCR beta chains as cytomegalovirus-associated. Reportedly, TCR beta sequences accurately predicted HLA-A and HLA-B alleles in most subjects. Among the most significant clusters, several appeared linked to common viral pathogens in a later analysis.

Likely unrecorded immune exposures existed in these nominally healthy donors. On this clone itself: The antigen remains unidentified.

13 Jbeta primers and 60 Vbeta primers were used for the PCR. Repertoires were generated with immunoSEQ multiplex PCR, while TCRdb's copy carries only in-frame clones and drops some. The table shows over 50,000 clones, with around 80% occurring only once. CDR1 LNHDA and CDR2 SQIVND come from the germline V gene (reference sequence). After removal of 6 bases from V and 6 bases from J, the junction contained 7 bases not matched to a gene. There are 15 residues in the CDR3. Sequenced material: PBMCs. This sequence originates from a man in his fifties or sixties in good health and CMV-seropositive. This chain uses TRBV19 with TRBJ2-7; TRBD2 matches 14 bases. For the CDR3, the DNA is TGTGCCAGTAGCTCGACTAGCGGGGGGGCCCTCGAGCAGTACTTC. Amino acid sequence: CASSSTSGGALEQYF.